The 4 T cell receptor beta chains presented below share a single source sample, sequenced in a study of blood T cell repertoires in COVID-19. The table came from immunoSEQ multiplex PCR; TCRdb's copy has only in-frame clones and leaves some out. The sample has about 26,000 clones, around 93% seen once. Material: peripheral blood. The receptors derive from a human donor in a cohort sampled during active COVID-19.

This clone was counted once. The V gene is TRBV19, the J gene TRBJ2-7; TRBD2 matches at 9 bases. The J segment lost 4 bases and the V segment lost 2 bases, leaving 6 bases of the junction unmatched. CDR1 is LNHDA and CDR2 is SQIVND in the germline V gene (reference sequence). This CDR3 has 15 amino acids. DNA for the CDR3: TGTGCCAGTAGTATAAGAGCTAGCGGGGTTTACGAGCAGTACTTC. It translates to CASSIRASGVYEQYF.

J is TRBJ2-2 and V is TRBV19; TRBD1 agrees at 7 bases. The germline V gene encodes CDR1 LNHDA and CDR2 SQIVND (reference sequence). This CDR3 is built from 13 residues. In DNA, the CDR3 is TGTGTCGTGGGTGACAGGGCGACCGGGGAGCTGTTTTTT. Translation gives CVVGDRATGELFF.

The genes are TRBV5-1 and TRBJ2-3; 10 nucleotides agree with TRBD1. Looked up from germline, CDR1 is SGHRS and CDR2 is YFSETQ. The V gene end was trimmed by 1 base and the J gene end by 6 bases; junction bases not matched to a gene: 5. This CDR3 is built from 15 residues. CDR3 protein: CASSLKTGGSDTQYF. Written as DNA, the CDR3 is TGCGCCAGCAGCTTGAAGACAGGGGGCTCGGATACGCAGTATTTT.

The rearrangement links TRBV27 to TRBJ2-7, with TRBD1 matching 10 bases. V lost 6 bases and J lost 7; bases outside the gene matches: 9. The germline V gene has CDR1 MNHEY and CDR2 SMNVEV (reference sequence). CDR3 length equals 14 residues. The CDR3 sequence: CASSTGTGVYEQYF. In DNA form, the CDR3 reads TGTGCCAGCAGCACCGGGACAGGGGTATATGAGCAGTACTTC.